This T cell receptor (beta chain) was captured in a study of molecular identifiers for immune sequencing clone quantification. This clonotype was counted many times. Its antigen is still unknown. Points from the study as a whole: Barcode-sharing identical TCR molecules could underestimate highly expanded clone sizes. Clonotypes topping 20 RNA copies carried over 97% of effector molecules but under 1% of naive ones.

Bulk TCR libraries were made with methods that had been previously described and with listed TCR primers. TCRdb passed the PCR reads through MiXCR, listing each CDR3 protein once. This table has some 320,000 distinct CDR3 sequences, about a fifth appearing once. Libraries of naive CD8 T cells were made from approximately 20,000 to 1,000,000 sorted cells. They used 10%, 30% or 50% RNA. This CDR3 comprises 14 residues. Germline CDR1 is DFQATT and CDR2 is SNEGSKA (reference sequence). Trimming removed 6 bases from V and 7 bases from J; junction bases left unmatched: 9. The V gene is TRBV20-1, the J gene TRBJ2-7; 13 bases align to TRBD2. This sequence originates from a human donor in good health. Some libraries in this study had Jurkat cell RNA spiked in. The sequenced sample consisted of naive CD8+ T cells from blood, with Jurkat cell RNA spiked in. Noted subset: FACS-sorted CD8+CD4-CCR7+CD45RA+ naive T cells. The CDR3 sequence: CSAPKLAGGREQYF. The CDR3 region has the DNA TGCAGTGCACCTAAACTAGCGGGAGGGCGTGAGCAGTACTTC.